This T cell receptor (beta chain) came from a study of blood T cells in healthy people across ages. Study in general: There was about one barcoded beta molecule captured by template switching per two T cells. Whole-study findings and limits: Age brought a roughly linear fall in TCR beta diversity measured per million T cells. A conclusive naive versus antigen-experienced comparison was prevented by the unsorted PBMCs.

The CDR3 runs to 17 residues. Next came a second PCR, run for about 6 to 11 cycles, which used a sample-barcoded 5' primer along with a J-beta primer mix. Unique molecular identifiers of 12 random nucleotides labeled each cDNA. TCRdb processed the 5' RACE reads anew with MiXCR; each CDR3 protein has one entry. The sample includes about 1.4 million distinct CDR3 sequences, approximately 60% seen only once; the top ten take 5% to 7%. On this clonotype: The antigen is not known.

Sample: blood. The rearrangement uses TRBV21-1 and TRBJ1-5; the table's D call TRBD1 went unverified against the DNA. TRBV21-1 has pseudogene status. The sequence came from a man between 18 and 35 years old in good health. The CDR3 loop is CASSPRDRLGGESAQHF. In nucleotides, the CDR3 is TGTGCCAGCAGCCCCCGGGACAGGTTGGGTGGCGAATCAGCCCAGCATTTT.